This T cell receptor (beta chain) derives from a study of regulatory T cells in long-lasting Graves disease. Study-level points and caveats: A greater number of public clonotypes (about 2,900) was shared by persistent patients than by new patients (about 990).

As concerns this clonotype: Its antigen is unidentified.

Construction of TCR beta libraries relied on iRepertoire HTBI primers and on Arm-PCR targeting CDR3 regions. TCRdb passed the multiplex PCR reads through MiXCR, listing each CDR3 protein once. In the table there are approximately 350,000 distinct CDR3 sequences, 15% to 20% of which are singletons. The CDR3 spans 11 residues. Trimming removed 5 bases from V and 7 bases from J, with 8 bases in between. Germline CDR1 reads SQVTM; CDR2 reads ANQGSEA. The sample's time point: newly diagnosed GD, antithyroid drugs for less than 3 months. PBMC-extracted RNA yielded the TCR library. The data were also submitted as part of a second study, on T cells in Graves' hyperthyroidism and ophthalmopathy.

This sequence was found in a woman between 18 and 30 years old with Graves disease. The sample here was peripheral blood mononuclear cells (PBMCs), taken at new diagnosis, from a patient treated with antithyroid drugs. The chain uses TRBV29-1 and TRBJ1-4, with unresolved D. The CDR3 loop is CSVPRGEKLFF. The CDR3 bases are TGCAGCGTTCCGAGAGGTGAAAAACTGTTTTTT.